What follows describes a single T cell receptor (beta chain). In its sample, this clone was seen once. Which antigen it targets is not known. Within one base of it there is no much larger clone, and no base qualities were kept. The entry originates in a study of T cells in localized non-small cell lung cancer (TCRdb year 2020). Describing the broader study: The study analyzed T cell repertoires of hundreds of early-stage NSCLC patients, comparing tumors and uninvolved tumor-adjacent lungs. A mean age of approximately 70 years was recorded for the NSCLC patients, of whom 120 to 150 were male and 95 to 110 were female. The cohort consisted of roughly 240 treatment-naive NSCLC patients whose localized lung tumors had been resected. General study outcomes and caveats: Multi-region tumor sequencing was not performed, so intratumor heterogeneity could not be excluded. Uninvolved tumor-adjacent lung showed the highest T cell clonality, higher than tumor, which suggests more focused antigenic responses in the adjacent lung. A median of roughly 60 of the top 100 tumor clones were detected in paired uninvolved adjacent lung, and 28 of these tumor clones were also found among the top 100 clones of the paired uninvolved adjacent lung. Because of the exploratory design, TCR variables were selected using unadjusted p-values without false-discovery rate correction. Longer overall survival was associated with higher blood T cell density, whereas shorter survival was associated with higher adjacent-lung clonality.

The immunoSEQ Assay was used to sequence TCR beta CDR3 regions from DNA. Processing in the source paper ran as follows. To compute T cell density, TCR beta template counts were normalized to usable DNA, which was estimated by amplifying housekeeping genes. Richness was estimated with the preseqR package, extrapolating to 400,000 templates for PBMC samples and 120,000 templates for tissue samples. Clonality was defined by subtracting Pielou's evenness from one. To identify tissue-enriched TCRs, differential abundance testing was run on productive amino-acid clonotypes with a minimum total count of 5 and an alpha of 0.1. The Jaccard Index and the Morisita Overlap Index were used to measure how much the repertoires overlapped between compartments. GLIPH clustered TCR beta CDR3s with public tetramer-defined viral CDR3s; viral motifs required at least three viral sequences plus V-gene enrichment. TCRdb carries this immuneACCESS record with in-frame sequences only. Its versions omit some clonotypes, under half of them owing to an unresolved V gene in the studies checked, with the rest unexplained. The D gene and trimming were derived from the DNA, and the V and J assignments and clone size from that table. The sample table lists approximately 34,000 clones, around nine tenths of them with a count of one. The top ten hold less than 8.5% of the sample.

V gives up 3 bases and J gives up 3 bases, and the segment between their germline ends measures 11 bases. Its CDR3 holds 14 amino acids, cysteine through phenylalanine. The entry retains the CDR3 DNA only, 42 bases that are in frame from base 1. Sequences SNHLY (CDR1) and FYNNEI (CDR2) are obtained from the germline V gene. At diagnosis, tumor, uninvolved tumor-adjacent lung and peripheral blood were collected and then preserved as a mix of FFPE and fresh-frozen material. For TCR repertoire profiling, blood samples were analyzed as peripheral blood mononuclear cells. The sequence was obtained from a woman between 35 and 75 years old with stage I lung adenocarcinoma. The rearrangement joined TRBV2 to TRBJ2-5; possibly the D gene is TRBD1, per 6 matching bases. Specimen: peripheral blood, collected before any cancer treatment. The CDR3 loop reads CASSDAGAKETQYF. The sequenced DNA: TGTGCCAGCAGTGACGCAGGGGCAAAAGAGACCCAGTACTTC.